This T cell receptor (beta chain) was observed in a study of blood T cell repertoires in COVID-19. Study-wide background: Samples came from the United States, Italy and Spain, spanning acute and convalescent COVID-19. PBMCs, B-cell-depleted T cells, or T cells provided the cDNA or gDNA that made up the material.

In the study's own analysis: Scientists estimated how many nucleated cells there were by amplifying reference gene primers. Assay used: immunoSEQ multiplex PCR; TCRdb lists only in-frame clones, some missing. V and J calls and clone size follow that table, whereas D and trimming were derived from the DNA. The data hold some 220,000 clones, with nearly 90% observed a single time. The sequenced material came from peripheral blood. This clonotype was obtained from a woman younger than 30 who had recovered from COVID-19.

CDR3 in DNA: TGTGCCAGCAGCACCTGGACAGGGAACGAGCAGTACTTC. Translated, it gives CASSTWTGNEQYF. This chain joins TRBV7-2 and TRBJ2-7; the match to TRBD1 covers 8 bases. Germline assignment: CDR1 SGHTA and CDR2 FQGNSA. Germline trimming cut 5 bases from V and 5 bases from J; bases unmatched to any gene: 5. This CDR3 spans 13 amino acids.